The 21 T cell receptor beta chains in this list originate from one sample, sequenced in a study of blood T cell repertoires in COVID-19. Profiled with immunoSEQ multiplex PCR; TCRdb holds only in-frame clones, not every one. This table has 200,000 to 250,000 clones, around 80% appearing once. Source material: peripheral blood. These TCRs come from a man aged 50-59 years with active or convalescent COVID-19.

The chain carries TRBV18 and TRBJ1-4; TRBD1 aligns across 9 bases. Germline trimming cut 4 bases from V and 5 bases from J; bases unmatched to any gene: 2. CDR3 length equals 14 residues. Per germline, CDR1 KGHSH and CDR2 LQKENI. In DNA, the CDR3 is TGTGCCAGCTCACGGGACAGGGCGAATGAAAAACTGTTTTTT. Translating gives CASSRDRANEKLFF.

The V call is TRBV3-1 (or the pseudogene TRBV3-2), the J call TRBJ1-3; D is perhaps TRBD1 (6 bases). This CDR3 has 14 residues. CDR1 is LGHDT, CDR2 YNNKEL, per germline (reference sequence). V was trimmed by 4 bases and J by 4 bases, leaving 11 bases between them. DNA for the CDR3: TGTGCCAGCAGCCTGGGTCAGGGGGGAAACACCATATATTTT. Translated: CASSLGQGGNTIYF.

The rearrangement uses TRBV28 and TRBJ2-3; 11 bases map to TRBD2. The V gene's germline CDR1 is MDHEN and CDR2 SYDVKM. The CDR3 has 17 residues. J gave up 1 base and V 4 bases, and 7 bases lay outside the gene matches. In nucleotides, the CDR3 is TGTGCCAGCAGTTCGCTAGCGGGGGGCTGGGGCACAGATACGCAGTATTTT. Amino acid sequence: CASSSLAGGWGTDTQYF.

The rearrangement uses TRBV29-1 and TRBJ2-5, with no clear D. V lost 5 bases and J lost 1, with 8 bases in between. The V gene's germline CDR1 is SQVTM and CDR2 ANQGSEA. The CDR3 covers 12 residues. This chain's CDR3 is CSVSFSQETQYF. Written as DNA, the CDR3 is TGCAGCGTTAGCTTCTCCCAAGAGACCCAGTACTTC.

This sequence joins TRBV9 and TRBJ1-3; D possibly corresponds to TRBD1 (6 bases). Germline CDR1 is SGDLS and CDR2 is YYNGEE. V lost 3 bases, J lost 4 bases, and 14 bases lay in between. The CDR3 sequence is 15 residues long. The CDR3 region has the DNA TGTGCCAGCAGCGCCGAAACAGGGACGGGAAACACCATATATTTT. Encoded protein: CASSAETGTGNTIYF.

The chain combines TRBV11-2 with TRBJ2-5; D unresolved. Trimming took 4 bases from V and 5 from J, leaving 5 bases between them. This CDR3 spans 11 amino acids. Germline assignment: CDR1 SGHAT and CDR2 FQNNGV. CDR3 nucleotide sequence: TGTGCCAGCAGCTCCGGGGAGACCCAGTACTTC. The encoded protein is CASSSGETQYF.

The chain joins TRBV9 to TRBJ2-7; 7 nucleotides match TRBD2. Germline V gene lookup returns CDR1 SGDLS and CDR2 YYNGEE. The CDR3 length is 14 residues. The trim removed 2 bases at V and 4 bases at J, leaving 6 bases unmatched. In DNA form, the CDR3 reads TGTGCCAGCAGCGTGTCTAGCGGAGATTACGAGCAGTACTTC. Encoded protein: CASSVSSGDYEQYF.

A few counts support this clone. The CDR3 reads CASSQSAGKNIQYF. The CDR3 coding sequence is TGTGCCAGCAGCCAATCGGCGGGTAAAAACATTCAGTACTTC. The chain links TRBV3-1 (or the pseudogene TRBV3-2) to TRBJ2-4, with a tentative D call TRBD2 (5 bases). The CDR3 extends over 14 amino acids. Looked up from germline, CDR1 is LGHDT and CDR2 is YNNKEL (reference sequence). Trimming shortened V by 2 bases and J by 4 bases, and 9 bases separated the two germline ends.

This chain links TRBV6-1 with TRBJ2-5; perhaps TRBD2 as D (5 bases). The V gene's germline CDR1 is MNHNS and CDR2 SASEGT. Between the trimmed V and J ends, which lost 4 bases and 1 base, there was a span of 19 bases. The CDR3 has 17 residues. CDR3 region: CASSVEAPGFPQETQYF. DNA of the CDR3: TGTGCCAGCAGTGTGGAGGCGCCAGGCTTTCCCCAAGAGACCCAGTACTTC.

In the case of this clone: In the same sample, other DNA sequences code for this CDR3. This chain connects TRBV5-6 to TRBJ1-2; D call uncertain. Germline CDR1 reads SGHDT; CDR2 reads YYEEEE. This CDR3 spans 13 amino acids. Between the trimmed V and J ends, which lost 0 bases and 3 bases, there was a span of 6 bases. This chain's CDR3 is CASSLGGYYGYTF. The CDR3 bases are TGTGCCAGCAGCTTGGGCGGGTACTATGGCTACACCTTC.

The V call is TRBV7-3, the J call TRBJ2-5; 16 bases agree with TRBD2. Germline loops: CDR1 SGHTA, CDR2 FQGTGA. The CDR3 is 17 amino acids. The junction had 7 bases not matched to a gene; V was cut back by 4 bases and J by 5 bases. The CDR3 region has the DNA TGTGCCAGCAGCTCCGGGACTAGCGGGGGGGCTGGGGAGACCCAGTACTTC. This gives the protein CASSSGTSGGAGETQYF.

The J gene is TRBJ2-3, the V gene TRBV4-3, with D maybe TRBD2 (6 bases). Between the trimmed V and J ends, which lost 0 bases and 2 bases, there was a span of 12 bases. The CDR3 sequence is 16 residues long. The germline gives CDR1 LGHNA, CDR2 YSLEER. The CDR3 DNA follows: TGCGCCAGCAGCCAAGATGGGGCGGGACCCACAGATACGCAGTATTTT. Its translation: CASSQDGAGPTDTQYF.

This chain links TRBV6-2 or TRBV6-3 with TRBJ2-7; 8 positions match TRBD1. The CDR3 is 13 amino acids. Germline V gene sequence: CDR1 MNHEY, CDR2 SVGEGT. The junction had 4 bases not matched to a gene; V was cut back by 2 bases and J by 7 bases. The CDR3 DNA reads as TGTGCCAGCAGTTACGGACAGGGATGGGAGCAGTACGTC. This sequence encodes CASSYGQGWEQYV.

CDR3 in amino acids: CASSLDRGNTEAFF. Here the CDR3 DNA reads TGTGCCAGCAGCTTGGACAGGGGAAACACTGAAGCTTTCTTT. The chain employs TRBV5-4 and TRBJ1-1; TRBD1 agrees at 7 bases. The germline V gene encodes CDR1 SGHNT and CDR2 YYREEE (reference sequence). Germline trimming cut 0 bases from V and 2 bases from J; bases unmatched to any gene: 1. The CDR3 has 14 amino acids.

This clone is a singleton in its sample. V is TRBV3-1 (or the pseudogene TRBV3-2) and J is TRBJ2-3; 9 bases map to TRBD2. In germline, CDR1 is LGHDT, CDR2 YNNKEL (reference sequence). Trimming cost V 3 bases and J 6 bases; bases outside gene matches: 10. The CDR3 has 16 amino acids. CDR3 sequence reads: CASSQGGLAWGDTQYF. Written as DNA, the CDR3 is TGTGCCAGCAGCCAGGGGGGACTAGCTTGGGGGGATACGCAGTATTTT.

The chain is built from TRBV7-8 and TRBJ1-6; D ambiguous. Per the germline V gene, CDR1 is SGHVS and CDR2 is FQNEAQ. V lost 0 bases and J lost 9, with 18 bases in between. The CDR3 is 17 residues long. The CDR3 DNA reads TGTGCCAGCAGCTTAGCGCTAGCCCCTCAAAACCTTTCACCCCTCCACTTT. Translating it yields CASSLALAPQNLSPLHF.

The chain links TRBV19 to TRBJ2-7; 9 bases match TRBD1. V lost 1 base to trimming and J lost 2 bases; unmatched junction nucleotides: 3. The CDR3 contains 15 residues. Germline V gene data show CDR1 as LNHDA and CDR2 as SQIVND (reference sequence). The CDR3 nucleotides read TGTGCCAGTAGTATAGGGGACAGGGTCACCTACGAGCAGTACTTC. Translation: CASSIGDRVTYEQYF.

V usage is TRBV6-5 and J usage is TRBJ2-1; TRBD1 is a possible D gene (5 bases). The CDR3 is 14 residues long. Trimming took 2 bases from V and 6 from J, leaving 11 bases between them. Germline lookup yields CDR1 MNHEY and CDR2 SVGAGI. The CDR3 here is CASSYGEGVNEQFF. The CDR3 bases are TGTGCCAGCAGTTACGGAGAAGGGGTCAATGAGCAGTTCTTC.

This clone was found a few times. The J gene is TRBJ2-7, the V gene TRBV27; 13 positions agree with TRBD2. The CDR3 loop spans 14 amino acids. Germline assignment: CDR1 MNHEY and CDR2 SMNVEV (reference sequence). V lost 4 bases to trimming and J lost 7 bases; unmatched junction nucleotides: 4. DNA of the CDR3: TGTGCCAGCAGTTCAACTAGCGGGAGGGGTGAGCAGTACTTC. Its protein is CASSSTSGRGEQYF.

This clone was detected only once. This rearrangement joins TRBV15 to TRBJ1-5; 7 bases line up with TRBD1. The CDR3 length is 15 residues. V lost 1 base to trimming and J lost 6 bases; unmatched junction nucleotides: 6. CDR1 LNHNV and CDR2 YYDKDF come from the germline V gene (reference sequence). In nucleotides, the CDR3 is TGTGCCACCAGCAGAGGGGGGACAGAGGGTCAGCCCCAGCATTTT. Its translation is CATSRGGTEGQPQHF.

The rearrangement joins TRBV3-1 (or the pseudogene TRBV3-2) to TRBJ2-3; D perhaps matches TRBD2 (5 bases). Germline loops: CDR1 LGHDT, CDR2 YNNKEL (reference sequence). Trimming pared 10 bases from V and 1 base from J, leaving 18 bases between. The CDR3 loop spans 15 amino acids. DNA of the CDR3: TGTGCCACCCTATCCTTACGGGGTGGCACAGATACGCAGTATTTT. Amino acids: CATLSLRGGTDTQYF.